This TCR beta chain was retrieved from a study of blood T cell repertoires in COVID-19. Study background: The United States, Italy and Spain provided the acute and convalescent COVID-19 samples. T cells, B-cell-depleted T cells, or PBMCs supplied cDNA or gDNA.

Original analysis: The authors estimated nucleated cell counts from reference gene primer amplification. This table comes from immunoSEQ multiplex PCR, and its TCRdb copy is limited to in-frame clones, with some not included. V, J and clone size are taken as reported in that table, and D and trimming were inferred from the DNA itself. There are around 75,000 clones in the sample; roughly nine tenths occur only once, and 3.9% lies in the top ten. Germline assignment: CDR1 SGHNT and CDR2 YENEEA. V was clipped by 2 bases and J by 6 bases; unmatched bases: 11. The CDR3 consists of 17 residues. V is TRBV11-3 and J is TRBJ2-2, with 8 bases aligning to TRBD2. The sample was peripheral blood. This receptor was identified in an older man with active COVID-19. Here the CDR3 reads CASSLSPGLDPSGELFF. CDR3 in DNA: TGTGCCAGCAGCTTATCGCCGGGACTAGATCCCTCCGGGGAGCTGTTTTTT.